The 12 T cell receptor beta chains reported below all come from one sample, sequenced in a study of T-cell reconstitution after alpha-beta-depleted transplantation in children. Preparation of the TCRbeta library involved a method that used unique molecular identifiers. TCRdb independently ran MiXCR on the PCR reads; one entry per CDR3 protein. The data show 100,000 to 130,000 distinct CDR3 sequences, approximately 6.6% seen once. The sequences come from PBMCs, mostly from graft donor cells, collected 360 days after TCRalphabeta/CD19-depleted stem cell transplant. These receptors were collected from a male patient aged 2-15 years who had a stem cell transplant for acute lymphoblastic leukemia, so the T cells may come from the graft donor.

This clonotype was detected ten times or more. CDR3 sequence: CASKGAKDTQYF. The DNA for the CDR3 is TGTGCCAGCAAGGGGGCGAAAGATACGCAGTATTTT. This chain joins TRBV12-3 or TRBV12-4 and TRBJ2-3, with TRBD1 matching 7 bases. Unmatched junction bases numbered 3, after V lost 7 bases and J lost 5 bases. There are 12 residues in the CDR3.

This sequence joins TRBV24-1 and TRBJ2-2; 9 bases map to TRBD1. The J segment lost 4 bases and the V segment lost 9 bases, leaving 5 bases of the junction unmatched. Germline CDR1 and CDR2: KGHDR and SFDVKD. The CDR3 loop spans 14 amino acids. The CDR3 loop reads CATGGTGTTGELFF. For the CDR3, the DNA is TGTGCCACCGGCGGGACAGGGACCACCGGGGAGCTGTTTTTT.

Concerning this clonotype itself: A read error may be the cause here, since a much bigger clone is one base away. V gene TRBV9 combines with J gene TRBJ2-5; 7 nucleotides align to TRBD1. There are 15 residues in the CDR3. V lost 4 bases to trimming and J lost 7 bases; unmatched junction nucleotides: 13. Germline V CDR1 and CDR2: SGDLS, YYNGEE. CDR3 nucleotide sequence: TGTGCCAGCAGCACAACAGGGGTTGCTCCGGGGACCCAGTACTTC. The encoded protein is CASSTTGVAPGTQYF.

This clonotype appeared many times. The chain employs TRBV7-2 and TRBJ2-7; no reliable D call. Germline values: CDR1 SGHTA, CDR2 FQGNSA. Trimming left V 5 bases short and J 2 bases short, with 19 bases between. The length of the CDR3 is 16 residues. The CDR3 is CASSPPTWRPPYEQYF. The DNA for the CDR3 is TGTGCCAGCAGCCCCCCCACTTGGCGACCCCCCTACGAGCAGTACTTC.

This clonotype was seen a handful of times. The chain joins TRBV13 to TRBJ2-5, with TRBD2 matching 10 bases. Trimming at V came to 5 bases and at J to 1 base, leaving 7 bases not matched to a gene. The CDR3 spans 16 residues. Germline V gives CDR1 PRHDT, CDR2 FYEKMQ (reference sequence). For the CDR3, the DNA is TGTGCCAGCAGCCCAGCGGGGGGGCTGACCCAAGAGACCCAGTACTTC. Translation: CASSPAGGLTQETQYF.

This clonotype occurred many times. This chain joins TRBV27 and TRBJ1-6; D is ambiguous. Trimming left V 11 bases short and J 14 bases short, with 13 bases between. This CDR3 has 10 amino acids. Germline CDR1 MNHEY, CDR2 SMNVEV (reference sequence). CDR3 amino acids: CALAIETLHF. The CDR3 DNA is TGTGCCCTAGCTATTGAGACCCTCCACTTT.

This clonotype was seen ten or more times. This chain connects TRBV6-5 to TRBJ2-3, with TRBD2 identical over 10 bases. The junction had 2 bases not matched to a gene; V was cut back by 4 bases and J by 1 base. The CDR3 is 15 residues long. The V gene's germline CDR1 is MNHEY and CDR2 SVGAGI. The CDR3 nucleotides read TGTGCCAGCAGTTTTCTAGCGGGAGGCACAGATACGCAGTATTTT. It codes for CASSFLAGGTDTQYF.

This clonotype was recorded many times. V and J are TRBV6-1 and TRBJ2-7; 10 bases are shared with TRBD1. Germline V gene data show CDR1 as MNHNS and CDR2 as SASEGT. The V segment lost 8 bases and the J segment 3 bases; nucleotides outside the gene matches: 7. The CDR3 spans 14 residues. CDR3: CASCIGQGVYEQYF. For the CDR3, the DNA is TGTGCCAGCTGTATAGGACAGGGGGTCTACGAGCAGTACTTC.

There are a few counts of this clonotype. The V and J genes are TRBV24-1 and TRBJ2-1; 9 bases agree with TRBD2. Germline V gene sequence: CDR1 KGHDR, CDR2 SFDVKD. With V trimmed by 3 bases and J by 7 bases, 9 bases remained unmatched. The CDR3 sequence is 16 residues long. Written as DNA, the CDR3 is TGTGCCACCAGTGATCCCGGGACTAGCAGCCTAAATGAGCAGTTCTTC. Translating it yields CATSDPGTSSLNEQFF.

The sample holds many counts of this clonotype. This sequence joins TRBV12-3 or TRBV12-4 and TRBJ2-5; D remains ambiguous. The V and J ends lost 6 bases and 4 bases respectively, with 15 bases between them. CDR3 length: 14 amino acids. The CDR3 DNA follows: TGTGCCAGCAGCCCGGGCTGGATGGGAGAGACCCAGTACTTC. It encodes CASSPGWMGETQYF.

This clonotype was recorded many times. The chain links TRBV20-1 to TRBJ2-7, with D hard to call. The CDR3 is 11 residues long. Deletions cut 3 bases from V and 3 bases from J, with 6 bases between. From germline, CDR1 is DFQATT and CDR2 SNEGSKA (reference sequence). CDR3 nucleotides: TGCAGTGCTAGCGTGGGCTACGAGCAGTACTTC. It is translated as CSASVGYEQYF.

This clonotype was counted a few times. V gene TRBV9 combines with J gene TRBJ1-2; D may be TRBD1 (6 bases). V dropped 7 bases and J dropped 5 bases, with 18 bases sitting between them. The germline CDR1 and CDR2 sequences are SGDLS and YYNGEE. The CDR3 consists of 14 residues. In DNA, the CDR3 is TGTGCCAGCGGGTCGTACAGGGCGCCATATGGCTACACCTTC. This gives the protein CASGSYRAPYGYTF.